Reported below is one T cell receptor (beta chain). Authors' processing steps: The authors estimated nucleated cell counts from reference gene primer amplification. The repertoire was sequenced with immunoSEQ multiplex PCR; TCRdb's copy has only in-frame clones and lacks some. That table gives V, J and clone size, and the DNA gave D and trimming. This sample has fewer than 250,000 clones, with around four fifths found just once. The age range of participants was about 18 to 90 years, with residence in approximately 25 US areas. The length of the CDR3 is 17 residues. Germline CDR1 reads MGHRA; CDR2 reads YSYEKL. J lost 4 bases, V lost 11 bases, and 18 bases had no gene match. This entry is derived from a study of blood T cell repertoires in COVID-19. Study information: Nucleic acid was either cDNA or gDNA, and it came from T cells, B-cell-depleted T cells, or PBMCs.

This sequence joins TRBV4-1 and TRBJ1-5, with TRBD1 matching 9 bases. The sample taken for sequencing was PBMCs or T cells enriched from blood (not recorded which). The receptor's source is a woman aged 40 to 50 who had been exposed to COVID-19. CDR3 coding DNA: TGCGCCGTCCCGGGACAGGGTGGGACCCGAGAAAATCAGCCCCAGCATTTT. This sequence encodes CAVPGQGGTRENQPQHF.